The sequence of this TCR beta chain was determined in a study of circulating tumor DNA in untreated peripheral T-cell lymphoma. Study observations and caveats: Despite persistently detectable ctDNA, a couple of patients remained in remission over around 9 years. Tumor-specific clonotypes were found in roughly 75% of patients.

Here immunoSEQ multiplex PCR was the method, and the copy in TCRdb shows in-frame clones only, minus some. The table has 170 or so clones, approximately 84% seen once. After removal of 4 bases from V and 7 bases from J, the junction contained 7 bases not matched to a gene. CDR3 length equals 16 residues. Germline-derived CDR1 and CDR2 are SNHLY and FYNNEI. As for this clone: Its cognate antigen is unknown.

The source is a human donor with peripheral T-cell lymphoma. The sequenced sample was cell-free DNA from blood serum. J is TRBJ1-6 and V is TRBV2; 10 bases match TRBD1. This chain's CDR3 is CASSVDRGRTNSPLHF. As DNA, the CDR3 is TGTGCCAGCAGTGTAGACAGGGGGCGAACGAATTCACCCCTCCACTTT.